The T cell receptor beta chain described here comes from a study of T cells after yellow fever vaccination. Study results and caveats: Clonotypes found in both CD4 and CD8 compartments made up a small share. The booster saw the reappearance of most primary-vaccination clones (96% CD4, 88% CD8).

The 5'RACE template-switching step produced TCR cDNA and added a universal primer site and UMIs. TCRdb re-called the 5' RACE reads with MiXCR, one entry per CDR3 protein. The sample lists 620,000 or so distinct CDR3 sequences; 17% were seen once. The CDR3 runs to 12 residues. CDR1 is MGHDK and CDR2 is SYGVNS in the germline V gene. V gave up 5 bases and J gave up 11 bases, with 16 bases separating them. This clonotype has at least ten counts. Antigen specificity is unknown. Source: PBMCs, taken about 5 days after the first yellow fever vaccination. The receptor's source is a man in his late teens or twenties who received the YFV17D yellow fever vaccine. The gene calls are TRBV25-1 and TRBJ2-7, with TRBD1 as a possible D gene (6 bases). CDR3 bases: TGTGCCAGCAGTTTCCAAGGGGGTAAGGAGTACTTC. Protein product: CASSFQGGKEYF.